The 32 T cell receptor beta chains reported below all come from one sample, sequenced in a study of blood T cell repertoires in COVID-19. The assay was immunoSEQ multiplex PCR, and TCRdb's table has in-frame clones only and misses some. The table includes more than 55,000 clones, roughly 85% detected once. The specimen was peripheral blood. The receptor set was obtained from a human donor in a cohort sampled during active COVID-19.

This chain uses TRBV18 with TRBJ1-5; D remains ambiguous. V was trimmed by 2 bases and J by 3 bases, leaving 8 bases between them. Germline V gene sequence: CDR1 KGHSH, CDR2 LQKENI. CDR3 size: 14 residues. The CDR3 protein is CASSPEHHNQPQHF. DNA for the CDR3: TGTGCCAGCTCACCAGAACACCACAATCAGCCCCAGCATTTT.

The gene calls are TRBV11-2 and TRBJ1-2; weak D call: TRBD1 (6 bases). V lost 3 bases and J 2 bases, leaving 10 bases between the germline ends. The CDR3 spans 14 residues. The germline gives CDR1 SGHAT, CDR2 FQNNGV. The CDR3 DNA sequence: TGTGCCAGCAGCTTCGGGACAAGGAACTATGGCTACACCTTC. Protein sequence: CASSFGTRNYGYTF.

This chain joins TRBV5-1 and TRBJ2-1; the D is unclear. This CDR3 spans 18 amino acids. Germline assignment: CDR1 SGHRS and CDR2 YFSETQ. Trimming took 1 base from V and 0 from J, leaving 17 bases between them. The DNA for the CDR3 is TGCGCCAGCAGCTTGAGGTCGGCGGCCCCGAGCTCCTACAATGAGCAGTTCTTC. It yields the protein CASSLRSAAPSSYNEQFF. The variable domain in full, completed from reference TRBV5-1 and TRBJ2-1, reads KAGVTQTPRYLIKTRGQQVTLSCSPISGHRSVSWYQQTPGQGLQFLFEYFSETQRNKGNFPGRFSGRQFSNSRSEMNVSTLELGDSALYLCASSLRSAAPSSYNEQFFGPGTRLTVL.

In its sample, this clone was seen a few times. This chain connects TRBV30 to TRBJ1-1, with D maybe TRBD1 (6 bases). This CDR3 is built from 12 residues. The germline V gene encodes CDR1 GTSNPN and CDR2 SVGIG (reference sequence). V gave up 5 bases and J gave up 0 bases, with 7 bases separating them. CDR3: CAWGQMNTEAFF. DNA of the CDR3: TGTGCCTGGGGACAGATGAACACTGAAGCTTTCTTT.

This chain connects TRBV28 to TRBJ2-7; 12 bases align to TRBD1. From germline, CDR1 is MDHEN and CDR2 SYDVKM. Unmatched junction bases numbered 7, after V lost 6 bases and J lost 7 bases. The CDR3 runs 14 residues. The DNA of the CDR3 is TGTGCCAGCAGCCTGGGACAGGGGGCGCGTGAGCAGTACTTC. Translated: CASSLGQGAREQYF.

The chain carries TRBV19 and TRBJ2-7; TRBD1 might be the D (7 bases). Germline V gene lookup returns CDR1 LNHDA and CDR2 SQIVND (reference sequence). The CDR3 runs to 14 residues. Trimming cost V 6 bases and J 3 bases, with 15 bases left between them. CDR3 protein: CASSGGTAFYEQYF. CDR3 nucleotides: TGTGCCAGTAGCGGCGGGACAGCCTTCTACGAGCAGTACTTC.

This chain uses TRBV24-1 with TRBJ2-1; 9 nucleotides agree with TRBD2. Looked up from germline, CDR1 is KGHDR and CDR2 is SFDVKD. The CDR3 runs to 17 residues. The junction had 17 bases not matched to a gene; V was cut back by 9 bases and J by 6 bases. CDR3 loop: CATLFSGSLGGVNEQFF. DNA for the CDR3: TGTGCCACCTTGTTTAGCGGGAGTTTAGGCGGGGTCAATGAGCAGTTCTTC.

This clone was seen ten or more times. The CDR3: CASSLFGQGSYNEQFF. CDR3 DNA: TGTGCCAGCAGTTTATTCGGACAGGGCTCCTACAATGAGCAGTTCTTC. This chain uses TRBV28 with TRBJ2-1; the match to TRBD1 covers 8 bases. Germline CDR1 and CDR2: MDHEN and SYDVKM. The CDR3 spans 16 residues. V dropped 1 base and J dropped 0; count of bases not matched to a gene: 2.

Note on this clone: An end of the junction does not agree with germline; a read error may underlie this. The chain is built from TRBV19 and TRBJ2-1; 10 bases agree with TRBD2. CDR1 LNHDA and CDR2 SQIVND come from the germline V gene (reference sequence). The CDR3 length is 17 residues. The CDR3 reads CASSIEVSGRAYNEQFF. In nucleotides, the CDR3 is TGTGCCAGTAGTATAGAAGTAAGCGGGAGGGCCTATAATGAGCAGTTCTTC. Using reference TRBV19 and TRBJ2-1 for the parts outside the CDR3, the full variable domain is DGGITQSPKYLFRKEGQNVTLSCEQNLNHDAMYWYRQDPGQGLRLIYYSQIVNDFQKGDIAEGYSVSREKKESFPLTVTSAQKNPTAFYLCASSIEVSGRAYNEQFFGPGTRLTVL.

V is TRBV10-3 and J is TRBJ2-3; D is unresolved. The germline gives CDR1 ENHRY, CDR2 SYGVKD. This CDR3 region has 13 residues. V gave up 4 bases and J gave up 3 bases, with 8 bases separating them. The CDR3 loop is CAISVSQTDTQYF. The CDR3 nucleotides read TGTGCCATCAGTGTGTCCCAAACAGATACGCAGTATTTT.

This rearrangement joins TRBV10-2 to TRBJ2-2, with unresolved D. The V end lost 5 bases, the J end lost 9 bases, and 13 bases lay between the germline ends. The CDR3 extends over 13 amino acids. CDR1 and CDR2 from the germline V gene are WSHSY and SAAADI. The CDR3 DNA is TGCGCCAGCAGTATAGACCGAGGCCGGGAGCTGTTTTTT. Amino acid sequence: CASSIDRGRELFF.

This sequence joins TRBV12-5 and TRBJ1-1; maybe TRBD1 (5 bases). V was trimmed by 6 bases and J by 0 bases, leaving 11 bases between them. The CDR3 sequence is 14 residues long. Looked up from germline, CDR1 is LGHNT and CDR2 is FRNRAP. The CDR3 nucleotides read TGTGCTAGTGGACCAGAGACAGTGAACACTGAAGCTTTCTTT. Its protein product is CASGPETVNTEAFF. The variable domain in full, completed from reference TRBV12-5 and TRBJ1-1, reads DARVTQTPRHKVTEMGQEVTMRCQPILGHNTVFWYRQTMMQGLELLAYFRNRAPLDDSGMPKDRFSAEMPDATLATLKIQPSEPRDSAVYFCASGPETVNTEAFFGQGTRLTVV.

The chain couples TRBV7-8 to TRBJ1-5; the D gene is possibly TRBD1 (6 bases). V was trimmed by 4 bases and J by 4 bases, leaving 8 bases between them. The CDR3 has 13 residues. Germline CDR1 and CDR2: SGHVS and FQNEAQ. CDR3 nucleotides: TGTGCCAGCAGCTCGGACAGTAATCAGCCCCAGCATTTT. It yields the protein CASSSDSNQPQHF.

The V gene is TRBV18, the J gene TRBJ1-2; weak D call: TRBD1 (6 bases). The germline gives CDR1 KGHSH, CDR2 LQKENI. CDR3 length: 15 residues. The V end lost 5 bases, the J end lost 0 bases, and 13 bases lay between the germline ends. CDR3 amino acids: CASSTADRSNYGYTF. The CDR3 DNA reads TGTGCCAGCTCAACCGCGGACAGATCTAACTATGGCTACACCTTC.

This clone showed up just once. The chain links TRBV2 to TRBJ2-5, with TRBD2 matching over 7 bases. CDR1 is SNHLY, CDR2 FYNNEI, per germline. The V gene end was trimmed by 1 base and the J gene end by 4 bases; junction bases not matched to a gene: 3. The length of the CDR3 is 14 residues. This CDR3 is CASSEGRELETQYF. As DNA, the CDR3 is TGTGCCAGCAGTGAAGGGCGGGAGCTAGAGACCCAGTACTTC.

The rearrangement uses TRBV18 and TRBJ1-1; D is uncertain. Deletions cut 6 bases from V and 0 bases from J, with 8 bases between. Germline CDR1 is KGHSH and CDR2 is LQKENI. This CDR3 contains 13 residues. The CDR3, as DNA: TGTGCCAGCTCTATAGTCCTGAACACTGAAGCTTTCTTT. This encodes CASSIVLNTEAFF.

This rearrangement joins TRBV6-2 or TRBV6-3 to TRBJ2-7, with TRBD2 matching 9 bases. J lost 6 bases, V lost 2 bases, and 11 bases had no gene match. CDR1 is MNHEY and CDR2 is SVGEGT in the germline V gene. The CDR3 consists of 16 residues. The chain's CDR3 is CASSYLGIAGDREQYF. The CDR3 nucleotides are TGTGCCAGCAGTTACCTCGGGATAGCGGGAGATCGCGAGCAGTACTTC.

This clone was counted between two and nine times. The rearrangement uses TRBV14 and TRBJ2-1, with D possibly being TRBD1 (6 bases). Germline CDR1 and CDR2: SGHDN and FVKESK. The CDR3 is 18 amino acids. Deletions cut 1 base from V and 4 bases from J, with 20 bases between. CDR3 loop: CASSQAWGLISTYNEQFF. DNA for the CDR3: TGTGCCAGCAGCCAAGCTTGGGGGCTTATTTCTACGTACAATGAGCAGTTCTTC.

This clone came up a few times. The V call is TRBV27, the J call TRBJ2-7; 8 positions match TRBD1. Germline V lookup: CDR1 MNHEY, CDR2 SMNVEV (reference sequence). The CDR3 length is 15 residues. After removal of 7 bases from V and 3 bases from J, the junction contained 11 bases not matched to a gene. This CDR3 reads CASKRDPGGSYEQYF. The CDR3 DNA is TGTGCCAGCAAACGGGACCCAGGGGGCAGCTACGAGCAGTACTTC.

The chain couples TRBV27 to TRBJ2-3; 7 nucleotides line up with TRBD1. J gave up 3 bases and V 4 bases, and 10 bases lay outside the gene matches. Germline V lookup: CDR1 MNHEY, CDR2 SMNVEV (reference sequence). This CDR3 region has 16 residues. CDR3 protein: CASSSGMTGLTDTQYF. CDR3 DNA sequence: TGTGCCAGCAGTTCTGGAATGACAGGGTTGACAGATACGCAGTATTTT.

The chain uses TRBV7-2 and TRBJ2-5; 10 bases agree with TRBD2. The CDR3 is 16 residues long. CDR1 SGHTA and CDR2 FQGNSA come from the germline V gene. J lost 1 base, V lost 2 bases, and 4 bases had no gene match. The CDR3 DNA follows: TGTGCCAGCAGCTTATTGCGACTAGCGGGCCAAGAGACCCAGTACTTC. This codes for CASSLLRLAGQETQYF.

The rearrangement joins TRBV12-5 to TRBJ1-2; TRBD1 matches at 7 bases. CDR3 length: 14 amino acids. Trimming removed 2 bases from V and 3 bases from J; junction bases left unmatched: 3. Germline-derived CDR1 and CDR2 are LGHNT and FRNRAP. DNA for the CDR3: TGTGCTAGTGGTTTGACGGGGACAGACTATGGCTACACCTTC. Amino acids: CASGLTGTDYGYTF.

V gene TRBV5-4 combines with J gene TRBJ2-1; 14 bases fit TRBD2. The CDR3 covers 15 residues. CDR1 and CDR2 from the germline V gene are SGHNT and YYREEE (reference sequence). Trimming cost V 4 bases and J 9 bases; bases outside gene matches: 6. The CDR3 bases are TGTGCCAGCAGCCCGGGACTAGCGGGAGTAGGTGAGCAGTTCTTC. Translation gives CASSPGLAGVGEQFF.

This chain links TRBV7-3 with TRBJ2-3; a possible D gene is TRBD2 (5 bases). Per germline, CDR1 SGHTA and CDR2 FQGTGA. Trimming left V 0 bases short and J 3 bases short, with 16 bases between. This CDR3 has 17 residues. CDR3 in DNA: TGTGCCAGCAGCTTAACGATGAGGGCAGTGGGGACAGATACGCAGTATTTT. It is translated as CASSLTMRAVGTDTQYF.

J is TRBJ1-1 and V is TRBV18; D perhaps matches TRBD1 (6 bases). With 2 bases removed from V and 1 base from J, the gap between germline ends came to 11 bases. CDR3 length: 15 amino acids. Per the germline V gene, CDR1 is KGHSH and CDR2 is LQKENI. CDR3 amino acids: CASSPMGRGNTEAFF. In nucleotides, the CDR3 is TGTGCCAGCTCACCAATGGGCAGGGGGAACACTGAAGCTTTCTTT.

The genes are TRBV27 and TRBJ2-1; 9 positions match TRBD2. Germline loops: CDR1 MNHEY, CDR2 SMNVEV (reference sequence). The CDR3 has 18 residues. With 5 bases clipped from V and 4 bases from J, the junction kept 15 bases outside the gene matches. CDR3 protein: CASSLRGWTSAQYNEQFF. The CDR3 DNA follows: TGTGCCAGCAGTCTAAGGGGTTGGACTAGCGCACAATACAATGAGCAGTTCTTC.

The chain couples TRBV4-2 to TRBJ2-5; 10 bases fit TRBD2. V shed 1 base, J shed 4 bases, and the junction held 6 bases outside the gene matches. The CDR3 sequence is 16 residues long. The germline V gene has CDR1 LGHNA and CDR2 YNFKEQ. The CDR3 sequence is CASSQVASGSSETQYF. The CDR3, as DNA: TGTGCCAGCAGCCAAGTAGCTAGCGGGAGTTCAGAGACCCAGTACTTC.

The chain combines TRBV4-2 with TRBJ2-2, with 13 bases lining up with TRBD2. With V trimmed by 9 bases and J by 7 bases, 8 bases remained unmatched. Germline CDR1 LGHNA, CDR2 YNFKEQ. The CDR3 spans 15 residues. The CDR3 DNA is TGTGCCAGTACAAGGACTAGCGGGAGTATCGGGGAGCTGTTTTTT. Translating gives CASTRTSGSIGELFF.

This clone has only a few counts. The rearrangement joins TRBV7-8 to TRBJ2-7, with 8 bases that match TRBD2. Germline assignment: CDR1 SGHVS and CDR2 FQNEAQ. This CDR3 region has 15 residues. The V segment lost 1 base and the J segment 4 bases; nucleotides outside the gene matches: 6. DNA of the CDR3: TGTGCCAGCAGCTTAGTTCCGGGAGGGCCGTACGAGCAGTACTTC. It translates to CASSLVPGGPYEQYF.

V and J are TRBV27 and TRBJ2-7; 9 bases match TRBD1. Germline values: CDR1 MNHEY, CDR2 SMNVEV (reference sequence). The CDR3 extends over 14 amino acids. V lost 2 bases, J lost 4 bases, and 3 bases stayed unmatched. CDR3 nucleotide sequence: TGTGCCAGCAGTTTAAACAGGGGGCCTTACGAGCAGTACTTC. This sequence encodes CASSLNRGPYEQYF.

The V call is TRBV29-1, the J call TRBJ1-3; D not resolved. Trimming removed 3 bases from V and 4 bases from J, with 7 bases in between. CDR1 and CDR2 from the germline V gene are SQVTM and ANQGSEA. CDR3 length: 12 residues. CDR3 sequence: CSVDSAGNTIYF. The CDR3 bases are TGCAGCGTTGACAGCGCCGGAAACACCATATATTTT.

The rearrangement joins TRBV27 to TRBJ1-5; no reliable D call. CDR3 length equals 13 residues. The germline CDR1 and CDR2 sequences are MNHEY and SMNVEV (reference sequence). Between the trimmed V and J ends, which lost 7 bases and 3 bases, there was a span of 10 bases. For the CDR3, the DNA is TGTGCCAGCAAGCCCACCGCCAATCAGCCCCAGCATTTT. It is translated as CASKPTANQPQHF.